This T cell receptor beta chain was observed in a study of T cell responses to AZD1222 COVID-19 vaccine. In germline, CDR1 is SEHNR, CDR2 FQNEAQ (reference sequence). The V gene end was trimmed by 5 bases and the J gene end by 0 bases; junction bases not matched to a gene: 13. The CDR3 has 18 amino acids. Using immunoSEQ multiplex PCR, the repertoire was profiled, and TCRdb retains in-frame clones only, with some absent. Counted here are 100,000 to 150,000 clones, approximately 87% occurring once; the ten biggest clones make up about 10%. The sequences come from peripheral blood, collected on day 0 of AZD1222 vaccination. This receptor was obtained from an adult in good health. V and J are TRBV7-9 and TRBJ1-1, with TRBD1 matching over 9 bases. The CDR3 spells CASSPSRGTGPMNTEAFF. CDR3 sequence (DNA): TGTGCCAGCAGCCCTTCCCGCGGGACAGGGCCTATGAACACTGAAGCTTTCTTT.